The present TCR beta chain was sequenced within a study of T cells in Graves' hyperthyroidism and ophthalmopathy. In this sample, this clonotype turned up many times. Germline CDR1 and CDR2: MNHNS and SASEGT. Trimming left V 0 bases short and J 6 bases short, with 18 bases between. The CDR3 contains 17 residues. Amplified TCR beta CDR3 regions came from RNA transcripts. HTBI primers were the set used in a first-round RT-PCR of the TCR CDR3. TCRdb reprocessed the multiplex PCR reads via MiXCR and lists one record per CDR3 protein. The sample holds fewer than 350,000 distinct CDR3 sequences, about 18% seen once.

The rearrangement links TRBV6-1 to TRBJ1-5; D possibly corresponds to TRBD1 (6 bases). The sample taken for sequencing was blood. This clonotype originated in a woman between 50 and 59 years old with Graves' hyperthyroidism. The CDR3 bases are TGTGCCAGCAGTGAAGCACTTGGGACCGGAGGGGGTCAGCCCCAGCATTTT. Encoded protein: CASSEALGTGGGQPQHF.